In this sample, the clone carrying this T cell receptor beta chain turned up a few times. Each cDNA molecule carried a unique molecular identifier. TCRdb re-derived calls from the 5' RACE reads in MiXCR, one entry per CDR3 protein. The sample lists some 50,000 distinct CDR3 sequences, less than 6.5% occurring once. Germline V gene sequence: CDR1 MDHEN, CDR2 SYDVKM. This CDR3 contains 15 residues. Trimming removed 5 bases from V and 2 bases from J, with 14 bases in between. The data originate from a study of early T cells in non-severe SARS-CoV-2 infection. Study at large: Sequenced bulk RNA came from whole blood that was unsorted, and chains were unpaired.

Sequenced here: whole blood, sampled at baseline. The chain has TRBV28 and TRBJ2-3; D gene ambiguous. This receptor was identified in an adult who was a healthcare worker with PCR-confirmed SARS-CoV-2 infection or an uninfected control (not recorded which). As DNA, the CDR3 is TGTGCCAGCAGTCCACTTGTCCAGGCCACAGATACGCAGTATTTT. Its protein product is CASSPLVQATDTQYF.